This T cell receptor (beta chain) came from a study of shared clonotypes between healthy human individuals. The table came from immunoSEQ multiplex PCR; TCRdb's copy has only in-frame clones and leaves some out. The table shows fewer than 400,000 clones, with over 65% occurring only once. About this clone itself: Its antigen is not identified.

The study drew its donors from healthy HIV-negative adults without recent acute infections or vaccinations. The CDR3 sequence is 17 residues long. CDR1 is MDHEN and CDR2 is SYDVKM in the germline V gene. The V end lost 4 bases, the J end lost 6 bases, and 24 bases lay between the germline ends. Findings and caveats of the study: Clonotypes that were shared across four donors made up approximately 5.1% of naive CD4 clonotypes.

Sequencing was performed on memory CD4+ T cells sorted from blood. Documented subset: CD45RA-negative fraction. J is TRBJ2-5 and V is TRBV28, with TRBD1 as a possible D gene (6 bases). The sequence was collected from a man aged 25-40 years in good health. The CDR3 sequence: CASSSIGGGVQGQTQYF. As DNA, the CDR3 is TGTGCCAGCAGTTCCATAGGCGGAGGTGTACAGGGCCAGACCCAGTACTTC.